This T cell receptor (beta chain) derives from a study of shared clonotypes between healthy human individuals. Profiled with immunoSEQ multiplex PCR; TCRdb holds only in-frame clones, not every one. The sample lists 550,000 to 700,000 clones; roughly 73% were seen once. Germline CDR1 reads MNHNY; CDR2 reads SVGAGI (reference sequence). Trimming pared 0 bases from V and 0 bases from J, leaving 12 bases between. The CDR3 is 16 amino acids. The origin of this receptor is a woman in her twenties or thirties in good health. Sequencing input: memory CD4+ T cells sorted from blood. Subset reported: CD45RA-negative fraction. The chain employs TRBV6-6 and TRBJ2-7; tentatively, D is TRBD2 (6 bases). Written as DNA, the CDR3 is TGTGCCAGCAGTTACTCGCGGGGCTCCTACTCCTACGAGCAGTACTTC. Amino acids: CASSYSRGSYSYEQYF.